This T cell receptor beta chain comes out of a study of T cell repertoires in cytomegalovirus infection. Study details: Recently identified HLA-C-restricted CMV epitopes and well-studied HLA-B-restricted CMV epitopes were used by the study. TCR beta signatures that were public indicated CMV infection and matching HLA type. Points from the study as a whole: CMV carriers with the relevant HLA were identified by cumulative public TCR beta family frequency. The ex vivo response showed dominance by HLA-C-restricted CMV-specific TCR beta clonotypes.

V was clipped by 5 bases and J by 8 bases, with 20 bases between them. This CDR3 has 15 residues. Germline-derived CDR1 and CDR2 are SGHTA and FQGNSA. TCRdb fed the reads into MiXCR, producing one record per CDR3 protein. In the table there are about 110,000 distinct CDR3 sequences, around 45% of which are singletons. Notes on this clonotype: No antigen is known for it.

The sequence derives from a human donor in good health (CMV status not recorded). Some clones in this sample may be carry-over from other donors' samples. This chain connects TRBV7-2 to TRBJ2-3, with D possibly TRBD2 on 5 matching bases. The sequencing here drew on CD8+ T cells from cultured PBMCs, taken from culture after CMV antigen stimulation. The CDR3 coding sequence is TGTGCCAGCAGCCTAAGATGGAGCGGCGAGGCTACGCAGTATTTT. Amino acid sequence: CASSLRWSGEATQYF.